The next 20 T cell receptor beta chains were all read from a single sample in a study of blood T cell repertoires in COVID-19. Produced via immunoSEQ multiplex PCR; TCRdb's table is partial and in-frame only. The sample has approximately 390,000 clones, more than 75% seen once. The material sequenced was peripheral blood. The receptors here all came from an older woman with COVID-19, enrolled during active disease.

The chain has TRBV5-1 and TRBJ1-1, with D maybe TRBD1 (5 bases). Germline assignment: CDR1 SGHRS and CDR2 YFSETQ. Trimming cost V 0 bases and J 8 bases, with 11 bases left between them. This CDR3 comprises 13 residues. CDR3 sequence (DNA): TGCGCCAGCAGCTTGGCCACGGCAGGGGAAGCTTTCTTT. This translates into CASSLATAGEAFF.

V usage is TRBV19 and J usage is TRBJ1-5; 11 nucleotides match TRBD1. Germline V gene sequence: CDR1 LNHDA, CDR2 SQIVND (reference sequence). The CDR3 is made up of 16 amino acids. V shed 4 bases and J 10 bases; nucleotides not matched to a gene: 12. In DNA form, the CDR3 reads TGTGCCAGTAGTAGATCGGACAGGGGGCGTCTTTATCCCCAGCATTTT. It is translated as CASSRSDRGRLYPQHF.

The V and J genes are TRBV7-8 and TRBJ1-5; a weak D match, TRBD1 (6 bases). CDR3 length: 14 amino acids. Trimming pared 0 bases from V and 6 bases from J, leaving 9 bases between. Per the germline V gene, CDR1 is SGHVS and CDR2 is FQNEAQ. CDR3 loop: CASSLAGGVQPQHF. The CDR3 DNA reads TGTGCCAGCAGCTTAGCAGGGGGGGTTCAGCCCCAGCATTTT.

This clone has only one observation. The V and J genes are TRBV7-2 and TRBJ1-2; D is uncertain. Per germline, CDR1 SGHTA and CDR2 FQGNSA. The CDR3 runs 14 residues. Trimming shortened V by 5 bases and J by 5 bases, and 15 bases separated the two germline ends. CDR3 sequence: CASSPWRGQYGYTF. CDR3 nucleotides: TGTGCCAGCAGCCCCTGGAGAGGGCAGTATGGCTACACCTTC.

The table lists this clone with a count of one. The CDR3 is CASSFGQNYGYTF. The CDR3 bases are TGCGCCAGCAGCTTTGGTCAGAATTATGGCTACACCTTC. This chain uses TRBV5-1 with TRBJ1-2; no definite D call. Germline CDR1 and CDR2: SGHRS and YFSETQ. The CDR3 has 13 residues. Deletions cut 2 bases from V and 5 bases from J, with 10 bases between.

This chain connects TRBV7-9 to TRBJ1-3, with 8 positions matching TRBD1. There are 14 residues in the CDR3. Germline trimming cut 5 bases from V and 4 bases from J; bases unmatched to any gene: 4. Germline assignment: CDR1 SEHNR and CDR2 FQNEAQ (reference sequence). CDR3 in amino acids: CASSPQGDGNTIYF. The CDR3 DNA sequence: TGTGCCAGCAGCCCACAGGGGGACGGAAACACCATATATTTT.

As regards this clone: Other DNA sequences from this sample encode an identical CDR3 as well. V usage is TRBV7-3 and J usage is TRBJ2-5, with D perhaps TRBD1 (5 bases). The CDR3 has 15 residues. Germline lookup yields CDR1 SGHTA and CDR2 FQGTGA. Trimming shortened V by 5 bases and J by 2 bases, and 15 bases separated the two germline ends. In nucleotides, the CDR3 is TGTGCCAGCAGCCTACTGGGGCAGGGTCAAGAGACCCAGTACTTC. This codes for CASSLLGQGQETQYF.

The rearrangement uses TRBV2 and TRBJ1-6, with 8 bases matching TRBD1. V trimming: 7 bases; J trimming: 7 bases; junction bases outside the gene matches: 6. Germline values: CDR1 SNHLY, CDR2 FYNNEI. This CDR3 is built from 14 residues. This CDR3 reads CASTDRGRNSPLHF. The CDR3, as DNA: TGTGCCAGCACTGACAGGGGAAGAAATTCACCCCTCCACTTT.

This chain uses TRBV30 with TRBJ1-3; possible D gene TRBD1, 5 bases. Germline loops: CDR1 GTSNPN, CDR2 SVGIG (reference sequence). V was shortened by 0 bases and J by 8 bases, with 23 bases between the two germline ends. The CDR3 has 17 residues. In nucleotides, the CDR3 is TGTGCCTGGAGTGTAGGAAAGGGACTCACGTCTCCGTACACCATATATTTT. Translating gives CAWSVGKGLTSPYTIYF.

The chain combines TRBV4-1 with TRBJ1-4, with 7 bases matching TRBD1. The germline V gene has CDR1 MGHRA and CDR2 YSYEKL. Trimming at V came to 2 bases and at J to 7 bases, leaving 7 bases not matched to a gene. This CDR3 comprises 15 residues. CDR3 nucleotides: TGCGCCAGCAGCCAACCACAGGGGATTACTGAAAAACTGTTTTTT. Its protein is CASSQPQGITEKLFF.

The CDR3 loop reads CASRDYTDTQYF. CDR3 in DNA: TGTGCCTCCCGGGACTACACAGATACGCAGTATTTT. The chain recombines TRBV30 with TRBJ2-3, with TRBD2 matching 7 bases. The CDR3 has 12 amino acids. The junction had 3 bases not matched to a gene; V was cut back by 7 bases and J by 2 bases. CDR1 and CDR2 (germline): GTSNPN, SVGIG (reference sequence). Full variable domain (rest looked up from reference TRBV30 and TRBJ2-3): SQTIHQWPATLVQPVGSPLSLECTVEGTSNPNLYWYRQAAGRGLQLLFYSVGIGQISSEVPQNLSASRPQDRQFILSSKKLLLSDSGFYLCASRDYTDTQYFGPGTRLTVL.

The V gene is TRBV4-1, the J gene TRBJ2-7; D possibly corresponds to TRBD2 (7 bases). Germline CDR1 is MGHRA and CDR2 is YSYEKL. Trimming pared 0 bases from V and 2 bases from J, leaving 14 bases between. CDR3 length: 16 residues. CDR3 coding DNA: TGCGCCAGCAGCCAAGAGGGGCGGGGGCTGGCCTACGAGCAGTACTTC. Protein sequence: CASSQEGRGLAYEQYF.

The rearrangement links TRBV19 to TRBJ2-7, with 10 bases lining up with TRBD1. The germline CDR1 and CDR2 sequences are LNHDA and SQIVND (reference sequence). There are 15 residues in the CDR3. The V gene end was trimmed by 4 bases and the J gene end by 3 bases; junction bases not matched to a gene: 6. This CDR3 is CASSTKGQGYYEQYF. The CDR3 nucleotides read TGTGCCAGTAGTACGAAGGGACAGGGGTACTACGAGCAGTACTTC.

The chain links TRBV14 to TRBJ2-2, with 8 bases lining up with TRBD2. Germline V lookup: CDR1 SGHDN, CDR2 FVKESK. After removal of 8 bases from V and 0 bases from J, the junction contained 2 bases not matched to a gene. The CDR3 covers 14 residues. CDR3 nucleotide sequence: TGTGCCAGCGGACTAGCCGCGAACACCGGGGAGCTGTTTTTT. It codes for CASGLAANTGELFF. Full variable domain (remainder filled in from reference TRBV14 and TRBJ2-2): EAGVTQFPSHSVIEKGQTVTLRCDPISGHDNLYWYRRVMGKEIKFLLHFVKESKQDESGMPNNRFLAERTGGTYSTLKVQPAELEDSGVYFCASGLAANTGELFFGEGSRLTVL.

The chain carries TRBV11-3 and TRBJ2-7, with TRBD1 matching over 10 bases. The junction had 5 bases not matched to a gene; V was cut back by 5 bases and J by 1 base. The CDR3 length is 15 residues. Germline V CDR1 and CDR2: SGHNT, YENEEA. CDR3 sequence reads: CASSRGTGVSYEQYF. The CDR3 DNA sequence: TGTGCCAGCAGCCGAGGGACAGGGGTTTCCTACGAGCAGTACTTC. Complete variable domain (other parts from reference TRBV11-3 and TRBJ2-7): EAGVVQSPRYKIIEKKQPVAFWCNPISGHNTLYWYLQNLGQGPELLIRYENEEAVDDSQLPKDRFSAERLKGVDSTLKIQPAELGDSAVYLCASSRGTGVSYEQYFGPGTRLTVT.

On this clone itself: This sample includes further DNA sequences coding for the same CDR3. The chain is built from TRBV7-8 and TRBJ1-3; no definite D call. Trimming pared 2 bases from V and 8 bases from J, leaving 7 bases between. This CDR3 comprises 12 residues. Per the germline V gene, CDR1 is SGHVS and CDR2 is FQNEAQ. The CDR3 bases are TGTGCCAGCAGCTTAAAAGGAGACACCATATATTTT. Its protein product is CASSLKGDTIYF.

The chain couples TRBV30 to TRBJ2-5; 8 bases line up with TRBD1. Germline V gives CDR1 GTSNPN, CDR2 SVGIG (reference sequence). Germline trimming cut 1 base from V and 4 bases from J; bases unmatched to any gene: 8. The CDR3 length is 15 residues. The CDR3 reads CAWSAPGQVIETQYF. The CDR3 DNA reads TGTGCCTGGAGTGCTCCGGGACAGGTTATAGAGACCCAGTACTTC.

This rearrangement joins TRBV10-3 to TRBJ1-1, with D unclear. Trimming took 0 bases from V and 11 from J, leaving 13 bases between them. Germline loops: CDR1 ENHRY, CDR2 SYGVKD. The CDR3 extends over 13 amino acids. The CDR3 is CAISESAGSGAFF. The CDR3 coding sequence is TGTGCCATCAGTGAGTCGGCGGGCAGCGGGGCTTTCTTT.

The chain links TRBV5-1 to TRBJ1-1; no clear D gene. There are 15 residues in the CDR3. V was pared by 2 bases and J by 0 bases, with 11 bases between. The germline V gene encodes CDR1 SGHRS and CDR2 YFSETQ. In DNA, the CDR3 is TGCGCCAGCAGCTTTTCGGGTCGCATGAACACTGAAGCTTTCTTT. Its protein is CASSFSGRMNTEAFF.

The rearrangement joins TRBV30 to TRBJ1-2, with D tentatively TRBD1 (5 bases). The CDR3 runs to 16 residues. Trimming removed 2 bases at V and 7 bases at J, with 23 bases between. Looked up from germline, CDR1 is GTSNPN and CDR2 is SVGIG (reference sequence). The CDR3: CAWSSHTVRGSGGYTF. CDR3 DNA sequence: TGTGCCTGGAGTTCCCACACGGTTCGGGGGTCGGGTGGCTACACCTTC.